These T cell receptor beta chains were read from a single sample in a study of T cells in Graves' hyperthyroidism and ophthalmopathy. TCRdb reprocessed the multiplex PCR reads via MiXCR and lists one record per CDR3 protein. The sample records approximately 210,000 distinct CDR3 sequences, roughly 18% being singletons. Sequenced: blood. The receptor source for this set is a middle-aged man with Graves' hyperthyroidism. CDR3s include the opening cysteine and the closing phenylalanine or tryptophan. Each record gives: J gene, V gene, CDR3 length, D gene, clone size, CDR3 protein, CDR3 DNA. A D gene is named only where the DNA matches it firmly. The size of a clone is reported for some rows only, either as once, few or many, or as a class for expanded clones.

J gene: TRBJ2-7; V gene: TRBV5-1; CDR3 length: 17; D gene: NA; clone size: NA; CDR3 protein: CASSARAGTQATYEQYF; CDR3 DNA: TGCGCCAGCAGCGCTCGAGCCGGGACGCAAGCTACCTACGAGCAGTACTTC
J gene: TRBJ1-1; V gene: TRBV28; CDR3 length: 15; D gene: NA; clone size: many; CDR3 protein: CASLTEGGVNTEAFF; CDR3 DNA: TGTGCCAGCCTCACAGAGGGCGGCGTGAACACTGAAGCTTTCTTT
J gene: TRBJ1-2; V gene: TRBV2; CDR3 length: 14; D gene: TRBD1; clone size: NA; CDR3 protein: CASTYRGPNYGYTF; CDR3 DNA: TGTGCCAGTACCTACAGGGGGCCCAACTATGGCTACACCTTC
J gene: TRBJ1-5; V gene: TRBV6-1; CDR3 length: 14; D gene: NA; clone size: NA; CDR3 protein: CASSDPGRTDTQHF; CDR3 DNA: TGTGCCAGCAGTGATCCAGGACGCACAGATACGCAGCATTTT
J gene: TRBJ2-3; V gene: TRBV20-1; CDR3 length: 14; D gene: NA; clone size: many; CDR3 protein: CSARHGSGTDTQYF; CDR3 DNA: TGCAGTGCTAGACACGGGAGTGGCACAGATACGCAGTATTTT
J gene: TRBJ2-7; V gene: TRBV4-2; CDR3 length: 15; D gene: TRBD1; clone size: many; CDR3 protein: CASSQVGDREDEQYF; CDR3 DNA: TGTGCCAGCAGCCAAGTGGGAGACAGGGAAGACGAGCAGTACTTC
J gene: TRBJ2-7; V gene: TRBV10-3; CDR3 length: 13; D gene: NA; clone size: few; CDR3 protein: CAITEGDSYEQYF; CDR3 DNA: TGTGCCATCACGGAGGGTGACTCATACGAGCAGTACTTC
J gene: TRBJ2-7; V gene: TRBV15; CDR3 length: 14; D gene: NA; clone size: many; CDR3 protein: CATSRDEVRYEQYF; CDR3 DNA: TGTGCCACCAGCAGAGATGAAGTACGTTACGAGCAGTACTTC
J gene: TRBJ2-1; V gene: TRBV11-2; CDR3 length: 20; D gene: TRBD2; clone size: NA; CDR3 protein: CASSSQAGGDLAGVGDEQFF; CDR3 DNA: TGTGCCAGCAGCTCTCAGGCCGGGGGTGATCTAGCGGGAGTCGGGGATGAGCAGTTCTTC
J gene: TRBJ1-2; V gene: TRBV28; CDR3 length: 12; D gene: NA; clone size: NA; CDR3 protein: CASSFLPYGYTF; CDR3 DNA: TGTGCCAGCAGTTTTTTACCCTATGGCTACACCTTC
J gene: TRBJ2-2; V gene: TRBV5-1; CDR3 length: 15; D gene: TRBD2; clone size: many; CDR3 protein: CASSLNAGEAGELFF; CDR3 DNA: TGCGCCAGCAGCTTGAATGCGGGAGAGGCGGGGGAGCTGTTTTTT